Sequencing of this T cell receptor beta chain was carried out in a study of PD-1 blockade in classical Hodgkin lymphoma. Study-level background: Patients were given intravenous nivolumab, 3 mg/kg, every 2 weeks.

This clone showed up just once. Its antigen is not identified. Study results and limitations: Newly diagnosed patients had diversity similar to the baseline diversity of complete responders. Diversity in CD4+ TCRs, unlike that measured in CD8+ TCRs, had risen significantly by C4D1.

Sequenced by immunoSEQ multiplex PCR; TCRdb stores in-frame clones only, minus some. The sample yields roughly 150,000 clones, around 84% seen once. Relapse after autologous stem cell transplantation occurred in every patient, and brentuximab vedotin exposure varied. Best responses included complete response and partial response; otherwise, the best response was progressive disease. Germline V gene sequence: CDR1 SGHRS, CDR2 YFSETQ. The J segment lost 6 bases and the V segment lost 6 bases, leaving 8 bases of the junction unmatched. The CDR3 runs 14 residues. The specimen was peripheral blood mononuclear cells (PBMCs), collected before the second cycle of nivolumab. This sequence originates from a human donor with classical Hodgkin lymphoma. The chain recombines TRBV5-1 with TRBJ2-2; 7 bases agree with TRBD1. CDR3 in amino acids: CASTVTGSPGELFF. The CDR3 DNA reads TGCGCCAGCACCGTGACAGGGAGCCCCGGGGAGCTGTTTTTT.